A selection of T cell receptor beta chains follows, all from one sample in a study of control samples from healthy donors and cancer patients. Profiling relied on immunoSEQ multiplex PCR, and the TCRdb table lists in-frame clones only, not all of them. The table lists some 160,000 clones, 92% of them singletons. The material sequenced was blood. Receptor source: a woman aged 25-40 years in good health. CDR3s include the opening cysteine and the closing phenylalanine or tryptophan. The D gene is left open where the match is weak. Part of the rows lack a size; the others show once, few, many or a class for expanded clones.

cdr3_nt: TGTGCCATCAGTGAGTCTTTAGCGGGAGATCCCAAAGGTACCTACAATGAGCAGTTCTTC; cdr3_aa: CAISESLAGDPKGTYNEQFF; clone_size: -; v_call: TRBV10-3; d_call: TRBD2; j_call: TRBJ2-1
cdr3_nt: TGTGCCAGTAGTATTTCCGGATCTTGGAACACCATATATTTT; cdr3_aa: CASSISGSWNTIYF; clone_size: -; v_call: TRBV19; d_call: -; j_call: TRBJ1-3
cdr3_nt: TGTGCCAGCAGCCCCCCAGTTAACTATGGCGGCTACACCTTC; cdr3_aa: CASSPPVNYGGYTF; clone_size: -; v_call: TRBV3-1/TRBV3-2; d_call: -; j_call: TRBJ1-2
cdr3_nt: TGCAGCGTTGAACAGGACTCCGGGCCCCAGCATTTT; cdr3_aa: CSVEQDSGPQHF; clone_size: -; v_call: TRBV29-1; d_call: -; j_call: TRBJ1-5
cdr3_nt: TGCGCCAGCAGCGGGACTCCTACCTACAATGAGCAGTTCTTC; cdr3_aa: CASSGTPTYNEQFF; clone_size: -; v_call: TRBV5-1; d_call: -; j_call: TRBJ2-1
cdr3_nt: TGTGCCAGCATCACCCTAGGACAGGGTGTAAATCAGCCCCAGCATTTT; cdr3_aa: CASITLGQGVNQPQHF; clone_size: -; v_call: TRBV11-3; d_call: TRBD1; j_call: TRBJ1-5
cdr3_nt: TGTGCCAGCAGCTCGGGACTAGCGGGAGGGCCGGTTACGCAGTATTTT; cdr3_aa: CASSSGLAGGPVTQYF; clone_size: -; v_call: TRBV7-2; d_call: TRBD2; j_call: TRBJ2-3
cdr3_nt: TGCGCCAGCAGCCCCCGTGATGGGGGGGGACAGCCCCAGCATTTT; cdr3_aa: CASSPRDGGGQPQHF; clone_size: once; v_call: TRBV4-3; d_call: -; j_call: TRBJ1-5
cdr3_nt: TGTGCCAGCAGCTTAGTCAGGCAGGGGGTGGGCAATCAGCCCCAGCATTTT; cdr3_aa: CASSLVRQGVGNQPQHF; clone_size: -; v_call: TRBV7-8; d_call: TRBD1; j_call: TRBJ1-5
cdr3_nt: TGTGCCAGCAGTTACTCTGCCGAGCAACACGCTGAAAAACTGTTTTTT; cdr3_aa: CASSYSAEQHAEKLFF; clone_size: -; v_call: TRBV6-5; d_call: -; j_call: TRBJ1-4
cdr3_nt: TGTGCTAGTGGTCCGACAGGCTACAATGAGCAGTTCTTC; cdr3_aa: CASGPTGYNEQFF; clone_size: -; v_call: TRBV12-5; d_call: -; j_call: TRBJ2-1
cdr3_nt: TGTGCTAGTAATGTGGGCGGGAGCACAGATACGCAGTATTTT; cdr3_aa: CASNVGGSTDTQYF; clone_size: -; v_call: TRBV12-5; d_call: -; j_call: TRBJ2-3
cdr3_nt: TGCGCCACGAGAAGCCAGTTGGACACTGAAGCTTTCTTT; cdr3_aa: CATRSQLDTEAFF; clone_size: -; v_call: TRBV4-1; d_call: -; j_call: TRBJ1-1
cdr3_nt: TGTGCCAGTAGGCGCTCGGGGGCCCGTGGCCAAGAGACCCAGTACTTC; cdr3_aa: CASRRSGARGQETQYF; clone_size: -; v_call: TRBV19; d_call: -; j_call: TRBJ2-5
cdr3_nt: TGTGCCAGCAGTTTATCAGTGGCAGGGGCTGGGGCCAACGTCCTGACTTTC; cdr3_aa: CASSLSVAGAGANVLTF; clone_size: -; v_call: TRBV28; d_call: -; j_call: TRBJ2-6
cdr3_nt: TGTGCCACCAGTGATTTTCGCACCTCGACTAGCGGTTTCACCGGGGAGCTGTTTTTT; cdr3_aa: CATSDFRTSTSGFTGELFF; clone_size: -; v_call: TRBV24-1; d_call: TRBD2; j_call: TRBJ2-2
cdr3_nt: TGTGCCAGCAGCGGATGGGGCGGAGGCAATCAGCCCCAGCATTTT; cdr3_aa: CASSGWGGGNQPQHF; clone_size: few; v_call: TRBV7-2; d_call: -; j_call: TRBJ1-5
cdr3_nt: TGTGCCATACAGGGCCCTAATGAAAAACTGTTTTTT; cdr3_aa: CAIQGPNEKLFF; clone_size: -; v_call: TRBV5-4; d_call: -; j_call: TRBJ1-4
cdr3_nt: TGTGCCAGCAGCTTGACTAGCTCGAGCACCGGGGAGCTGTTTTTT; cdr3_aa: CASSLTSSSTGELFF; clone_size: -; v_call: TRBV7-3; d_call: TRBD2; j_call: TRBJ2-2
cdr3_nt: TGTGCCTGGAGTCTAAGCAGGGACACGCAGTATTTT; cdr3_aa: CAWSLSRDTQYF; clone_size: -; v_call: TRBV30; d_call: -; j_call: TRBJ2-3
cdr3_nt: TGTGCCAGTAGTATAGGCGGGGGTAACGGGCCCCAGCATTTT; cdr3_aa: CASSIGGGNGPQHF; clone_size: -; v_call: TRBV19; d_call: -; j_call: TRBJ1-5
cdr3_nt: TGTGCCAGTAGCCATATGGGGGGCACAGGTTGGGAGCAGTACTTC; cdr3_aa: CASSHMGGTGWEQYF; clone_size: -; v_call: TRBV19; d_call: -; j_call: TRBJ2-7
cdr3_nt: TGTGCCACCAGCAGCGCTACAGGGGGCGGAAACACCATATATTTT; cdr3_aa: CATSSATGGGNTIYF; clone_size: -; v_call: TRBV15; d_call: TRBD1; j_call: TRBJ1-3
cdr3_nt: TGTGCCAGCACCCTGACAGGATATGGCTACACCTTC; cdr3_aa: CASTLTGYGYTF; clone_size: -; v_call: TRBV6-5; d_call: -; j_call: TRBJ1-2
cdr3_nt: TGTGCCTGGAGTGTAGGGGGAAAAGGCCAGCCCCAGCATTTT; cdr3_aa: CAWSVGGKGQPQHF; clone_size: -; v_call: TRBV30; d_call: -; j_call: TRBJ1-5
cdr3_nt: TGTGCCAGCAGCACCGGGGGCTACGAGCAGTACTTC; cdr3_aa: CASSTGGYEQYF; clone_size: -; v_call: TRBV12-3/TRBV12-4; d_call: -; j_call: TRBJ2-7
cdr3_nt: TGTGCCAGCAGCTTAGGAGGACAGACTGGAAACACCATATATTTT; cdr3_aa: CASSLGGQTGNTIYF; clone_size: -; v_call: TRBV7-8; d_call: -; j_call: TRBJ1-3
cdr3_nt: TGTGCCAGCACTGGCTGGGACCAAAGCTCTGGAAACACCATATATTTT; cdr3_aa: CASTGWDQSSGNTIYF; clone_size: -; v_call: TRBV6-6; d_call: -; j_call: TRBJ1-3
cdr3_nt: TGTGCCAGCAGCAAACCCGCCCTCATCTTGACAGGGGGCAGGGAGACCCAGTACTTC; cdr3_aa: CASSKPALILTGGRETQYF; clone_size: -; v_call: TRBV21-1; d_call: -; j_call: TRBJ2-5
cdr3_nt: TGTGCCAGCAGCTCCGAGCTAGCAGCTTCGAACACCGGGGAGCTGTTTTTT; cdr3_aa: CASSSELAASNTGELFF; clone_size: -; v_call: TRBV7-8; d_call: -; j_call: TRBJ2-2
cdr3_nt: TGCGCCAGCAGCCAAGAGTGGACAGGGGTGCACGAGCAGTACTTC; cdr3_aa: CASSQEWTGVHEQYF; clone_size: once; v_call: TRBV4-1; d_call: TRBD1; j_call: TRBJ2-7
cdr3_nt: TGTGCCAGCAGCTTGCAGGGAGGCCAGCCCCAGCATTTT; cdr3_aa: CASSLQGGQPQHF; clone_size: few; v_call: TRBV7-9; d_call: -; j_call: TRBJ1-5
cdr3_nt: TGTGCCATCAGCCCACTAGCGGGAGGGCCCTATGATGATACGCAGTATTTT; cdr3_aa: CAISPLAGGPYDDTQYF; clone_size: -; v_call: TRBV10-3; d_call: TRBD2; j_call: TRBJ2-3
cdr3_nt: TGTGCCAGCAGTGAAGTGACAGGGATCTATGGCTACACCTTC; cdr3_aa: CASSEVTGIYGYTF; clone_size: -; v_call: TRBV6-1; d_call: TRBD1; j_call: TRBJ1-2
cdr3_nt: TGTGCCATCAGTGATAGCTACGAGCAGTACTTC; cdr3_aa: CAISDSYEQYF; clone_size: once; v_call: TRBV10-3; d_call: -; j_call: TRBJ2-7
cdr3_nt: TGCGCCAGCAGCCGAGACCACTCCGGGGAGACCCAGTACTTC; cdr3_aa: CASSRDHSGETQYF; clone_size: -; v_call: TRBV4-1; d_call: -; j_call: TRBJ2-5
cdr3_nt: TGTGCCAGCAGCCAACACGGGGGGGCCTCGGACACTGAAGCTTTCTTT; cdr3_aa: CASSQHGGASDTEAFF; clone_size: -; v_call: TRBV5-6; d_call: -; j_call: TRBJ1-1
cdr3_nt: TGTGCCAGCAGCCCCAAACTAGTGAATGAGCAGTTCTTC; cdr3_aa: CASSPKLVNEQFF; clone_size: once; v_call: TRBV7-9; d_call: -; j_call: TRBJ2-1
cdr3_nt: TGTGCCAGCAAGGGGGGTAGGGGGAACACTGAAGCTTTCTTT; cdr3_aa: CASKGGRGNTEAFF; clone_size: -; v_call: TRBV27; d_call: -; j_call: TRBJ1-1
cdr3_nt: TGTGCCAGCAGCTCGGACAGGCCATCGGCCCTCCACTTT; cdr3_aa: CASSSDRPSALHF; clone_size: few; v_call: TRBV7-9; d_call: TRBD1; j_call: TRBJ1-6
cdr3_nt: TGTGCCAGCAGTTACACAGGGGGCTCACGCGAAAAACTGTTTTTT; cdr3_aa: CASSYTGGSREKLFF; clone_size: once; v_call: TRBV6-5; d_call: TRBD1; j_call: TRBJ1-4
cdr3_nt: TGTGCCAGCAGTGAAAGAGTTGGCTACACCTTC; cdr3_aa: CASSERVGYTF; clone_size: -; v_call: TRBV6-1; d_call: -; j_call: TRBJ1-2
cdr3_nt: TGTGCCAGCAGTCCCCAACAGGGAACCCTAGCCAAAAACATTCAGTACTTC; cdr3_aa: CASSPQQGTLAKNIQYF; clone_size: -; v_call: TRBV27; d_call: -; j_call: TRBJ2-4
cdr3_nt: TGTGCCAGCAGCTTTACTAGCAGGAACATTCAGTACTTC; cdr3_aa: CASSFTSRNIQYF; clone_size: -; v_call: TRBV11-1; d_call: -; j_call: TRBJ2-4
cdr3_nt: TGCAGCGTTGGAATTAGGTCTGACTATGGCTACACCTTC; cdr3_aa: CSVGIRSDYGYTF; clone_size: -; v_call: TRBV29-1; d_call: -; j_call: TRBJ1-2
cdr3_nt: TGTGCCAGCAGTTTAGAGGCCCAGGGGCAATTTGGAAACACCATATATTTT; cdr3_aa: CASSLEAQGQFGNTIYF; clone_size: -; v_call: TRBV27; d_call: -; j_call: TRBJ1-3
cdr3_nt: TGCAGCGTTAGCCTACAGCGGGGTAGCACAGATACGCAGTATTTT; cdr3_aa: CSVSLQRGSTDTQYF; clone_size: -; v_call: TRBV29-1; d_call: TRBD2; j_call: TRBJ2-3
cdr3_nt: TGTGCCAGCAGTGGCTATGGACAATTAACAGATACGCAGTATTTT; cdr3_aa: CASSGYGQLTDTQYF; clone_size: -; v_call: TRBV25-1; d_call: -; j_call: TRBJ2-3
cdr3_nt: TGCGCCAGCAGCTTAGGGACTAGCGGAGCCACAGATACGCAGTATTTT; cdr3_aa: CASSLGTSGATDTQYF; clone_size: -; v_call: TRBV5-1; d_call: TRBD2; j_call: TRBJ2-3
cdr3_nt: TGTGCTAGCAGCTTATCTAGCGGGAGCGGAGAGACCCAGTACTTC; cdr3_aa: CASSLSSGSGETQYF; clone_size: -; v_call: TRBV7-7; d_call: TRBD2; j_call: TRBJ2-5
cdr3_nt: TGCGCCAGCAGTCCGACAGGTCGGGGGAAGGGAACCTACGAGCAGTACTTC; cdr3_aa: CASSPTGRGKGTYEQYF; clone_size: -; v_call: TRBV23-1; d_call: -; j_call: TRBJ2-7
cdr3_nt: TGTGCCAGCAGCCAGGCTCGAAAAGGAGAGACCCAGTACTTC; cdr3_aa: CASSQARKGETQYF; clone_size: -; v_call: TRBV3-1/TRBV3-2; d_call: -; j_call: TRBJ2-5
cdr3_nt: TGTGCCAGCAGCCCTAGTATGGGAGGGGACTATGGCTACACCTTC; cdr3_aa: CASSPSMGGDYGYTF; clone_size: once; v_call: TRBV7-8; d_call: -; j_call: TRBJ1-2
cdr3_nt: TGTGCCAGCAGTTCATTGCGATGGCGGGGCTACAATGAGCAGTTCTTC; cdr3_aa: CASSSLRWRGYNEQFF; clone_size: -; v_call: TRBV28; d_call: -; j_call: TRBJ2-1
cdr3_nt: TGTGCCAGCAGTTTATTACAGGGCAGCACAGATACGCAGTATTTT; cdr3_aa: CASSLLQGSTDTQYF; clone_size: few; v_call: TRBV27; d_call: -; j_call: TRBJ2-3